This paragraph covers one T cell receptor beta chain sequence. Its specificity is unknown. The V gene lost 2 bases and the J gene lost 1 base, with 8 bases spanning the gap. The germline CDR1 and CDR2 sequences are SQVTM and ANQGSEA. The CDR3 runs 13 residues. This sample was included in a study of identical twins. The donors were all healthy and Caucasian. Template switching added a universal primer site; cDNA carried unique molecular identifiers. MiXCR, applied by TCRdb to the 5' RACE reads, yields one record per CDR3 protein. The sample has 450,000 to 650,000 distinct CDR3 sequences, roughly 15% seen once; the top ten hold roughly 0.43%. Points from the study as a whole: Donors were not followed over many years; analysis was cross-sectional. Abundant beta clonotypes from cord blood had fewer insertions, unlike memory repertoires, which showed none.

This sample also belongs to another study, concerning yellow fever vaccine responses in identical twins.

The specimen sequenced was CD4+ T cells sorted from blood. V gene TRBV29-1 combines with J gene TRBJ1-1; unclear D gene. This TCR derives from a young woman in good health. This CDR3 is CSVERRQNTEAFF. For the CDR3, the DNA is TGCAGCGTTGAACGCAGGCAGAACACTGAAGCTTTCTTT.